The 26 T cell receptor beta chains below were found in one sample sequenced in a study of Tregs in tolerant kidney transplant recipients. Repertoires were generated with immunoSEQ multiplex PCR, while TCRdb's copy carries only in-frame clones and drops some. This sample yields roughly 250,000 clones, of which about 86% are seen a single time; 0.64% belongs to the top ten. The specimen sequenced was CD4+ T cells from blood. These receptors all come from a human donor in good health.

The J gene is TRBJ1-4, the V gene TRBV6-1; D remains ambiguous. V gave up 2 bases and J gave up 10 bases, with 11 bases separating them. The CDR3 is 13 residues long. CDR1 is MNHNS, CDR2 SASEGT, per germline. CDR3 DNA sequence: TGTGCCAGCAGTGAACCGGAAGAGGGAAAACTGTTTTTT. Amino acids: CASSEPEEGKLFF.

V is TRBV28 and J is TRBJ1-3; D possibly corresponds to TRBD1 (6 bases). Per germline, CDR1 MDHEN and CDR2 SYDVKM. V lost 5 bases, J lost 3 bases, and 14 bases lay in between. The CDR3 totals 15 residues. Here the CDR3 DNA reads TGTGCCAGCAGTAACCCGGGGACACTTGGAAACACCATATATTTT. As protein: CASSNPGTLGNTIYF.

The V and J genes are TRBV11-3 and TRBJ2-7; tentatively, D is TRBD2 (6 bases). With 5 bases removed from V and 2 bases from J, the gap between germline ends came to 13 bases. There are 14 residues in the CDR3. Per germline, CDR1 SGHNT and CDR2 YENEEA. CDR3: CASSPLGGTYEQYF. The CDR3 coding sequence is TGTGCCAGCAGCCCTTTGGGCGGGACCTACGAGCAGTACTTC.

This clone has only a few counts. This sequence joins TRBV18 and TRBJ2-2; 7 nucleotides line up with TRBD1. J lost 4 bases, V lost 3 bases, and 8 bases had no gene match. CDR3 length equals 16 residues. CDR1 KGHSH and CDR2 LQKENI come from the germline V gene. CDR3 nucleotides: TGTGCCAGCTCACCCTCGACAGGGACGGGCACCGGGGAGCTGTTTTTT. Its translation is CASSPSTGTGTGELFF.

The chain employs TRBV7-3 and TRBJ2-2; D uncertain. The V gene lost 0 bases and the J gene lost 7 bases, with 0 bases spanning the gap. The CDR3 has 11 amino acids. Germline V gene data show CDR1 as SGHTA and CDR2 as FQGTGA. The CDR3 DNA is TGTGCCAGCAGCTTAACCGGGGAGCTGTTTTTT. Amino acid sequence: CASSLTGELFF.

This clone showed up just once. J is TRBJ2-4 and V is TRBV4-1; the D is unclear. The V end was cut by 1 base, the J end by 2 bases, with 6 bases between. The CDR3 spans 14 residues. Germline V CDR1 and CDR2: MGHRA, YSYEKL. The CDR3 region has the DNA TGCGCCAGCAGCCAAGTGACAACCAAAAACATTCAGTACTTC. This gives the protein CASSQVTTKNIQYF.

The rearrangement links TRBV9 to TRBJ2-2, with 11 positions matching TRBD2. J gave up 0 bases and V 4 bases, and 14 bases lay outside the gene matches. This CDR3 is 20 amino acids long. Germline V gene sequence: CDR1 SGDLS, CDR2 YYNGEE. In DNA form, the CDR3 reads TGTGCCAGCAGCCCTCCCGCCCCGGGACTAGCGGTTACGAACACCGGGGAGCTGTTTTTT. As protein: CASSPPAPGLAVTNTGELFF.

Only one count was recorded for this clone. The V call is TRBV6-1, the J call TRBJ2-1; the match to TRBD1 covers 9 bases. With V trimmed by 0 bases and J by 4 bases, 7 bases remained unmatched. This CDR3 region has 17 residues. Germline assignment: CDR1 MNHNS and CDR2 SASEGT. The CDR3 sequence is CASSEAGKGTGYNEQFF. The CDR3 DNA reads TGTGCCAGCAGTGAAGCTGGGAAGGGGACAGGGTACAATGAGCAGTTCTTC.

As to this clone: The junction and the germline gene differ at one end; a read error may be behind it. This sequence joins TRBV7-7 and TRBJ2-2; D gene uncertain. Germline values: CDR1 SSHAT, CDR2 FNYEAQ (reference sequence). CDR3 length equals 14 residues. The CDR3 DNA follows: TGTGCTAGCAGCTCATTCCAGAGCACCGGGGAGCTGTTTTTT. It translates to CASSSFQSTGELFF.

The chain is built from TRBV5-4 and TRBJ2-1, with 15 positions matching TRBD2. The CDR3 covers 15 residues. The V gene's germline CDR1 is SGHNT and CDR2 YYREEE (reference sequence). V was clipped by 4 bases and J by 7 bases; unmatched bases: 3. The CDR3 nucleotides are TGTGCCAGCAGCCCTGGACTAGCGGGAGGGAATGAGCAGTTCTTC. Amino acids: CASSPGLAGGNEQFF.

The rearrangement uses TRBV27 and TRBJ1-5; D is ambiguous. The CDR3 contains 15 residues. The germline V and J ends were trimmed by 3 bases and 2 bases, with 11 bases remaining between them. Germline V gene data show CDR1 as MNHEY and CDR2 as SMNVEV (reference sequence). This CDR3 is CASSFAGRGNQPQHF. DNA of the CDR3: TGTGCCAGCAGTTTCGCGGGGAGGGGCAATCAGCCCCAGCATTTT.

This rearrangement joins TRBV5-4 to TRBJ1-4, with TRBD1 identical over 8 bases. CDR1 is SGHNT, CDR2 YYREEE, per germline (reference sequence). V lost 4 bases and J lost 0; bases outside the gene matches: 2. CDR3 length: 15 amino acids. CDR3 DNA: TGTGCCAGCAGCGGGACAGGATCAACTAATGAAAAACTGTTTTTT. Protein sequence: CASSGTGSTNEKLFF.

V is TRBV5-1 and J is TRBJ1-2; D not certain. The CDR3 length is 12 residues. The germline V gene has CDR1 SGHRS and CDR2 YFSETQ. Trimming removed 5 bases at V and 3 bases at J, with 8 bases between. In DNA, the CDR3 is TGCGCCAGCAGGATCACGGACTATGGCTACACCTTC. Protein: CASRITDYGYTF.

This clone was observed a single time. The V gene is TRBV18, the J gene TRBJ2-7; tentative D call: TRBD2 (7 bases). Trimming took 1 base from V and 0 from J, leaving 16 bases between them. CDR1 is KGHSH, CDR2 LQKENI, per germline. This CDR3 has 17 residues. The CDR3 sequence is CASSPQRAGASSYEQYF. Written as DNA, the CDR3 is TGTGCCAGCTCACCACAGAGGGCGGGGGCTAGCTCCTACGAGCAGTACTTC.

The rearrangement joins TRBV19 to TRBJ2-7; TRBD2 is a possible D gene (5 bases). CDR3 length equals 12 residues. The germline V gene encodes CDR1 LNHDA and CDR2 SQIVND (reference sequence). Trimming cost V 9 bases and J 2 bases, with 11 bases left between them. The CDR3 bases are TGTGCCAGCCGAGGGAATACCTACGAGCAGTACTTC. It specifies CASRGNTYEQYF.

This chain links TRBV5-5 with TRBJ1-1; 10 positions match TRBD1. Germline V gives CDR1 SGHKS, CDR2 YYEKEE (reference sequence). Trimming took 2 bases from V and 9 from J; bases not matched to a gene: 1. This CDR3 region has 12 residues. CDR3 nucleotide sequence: TGTGCCAGCAGCTTTGACAGGGGGCAAGCTTTCTTT. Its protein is CASSFDRGQAFF.

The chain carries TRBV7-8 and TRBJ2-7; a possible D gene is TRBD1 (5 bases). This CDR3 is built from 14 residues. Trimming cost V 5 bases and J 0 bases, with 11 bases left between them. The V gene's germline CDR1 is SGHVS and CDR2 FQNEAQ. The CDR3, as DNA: TGTGCCAGCAGCAACCGCAGGGACTCCTACGAGCAGTACTTC. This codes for CASSNRRDSYEQYF.

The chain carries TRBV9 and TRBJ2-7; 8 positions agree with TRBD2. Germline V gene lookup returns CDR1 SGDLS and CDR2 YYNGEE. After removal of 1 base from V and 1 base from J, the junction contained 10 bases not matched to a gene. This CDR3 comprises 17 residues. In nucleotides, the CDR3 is TGTGCCAGCAGCGTACTCCCTTGGAGCGGGAGTTCCTACGAGCAGTACTTC. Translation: CASSVLPWSGSSYEQYF. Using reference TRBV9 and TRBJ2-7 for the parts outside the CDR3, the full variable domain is DSGVTQTPKHLITATGQRVTLRCSPRSGDLSVYWYQQSLDQGLQFLIQYYNGEERAKGNILERFSAQQFPDLHSELNLSSLELGDSALYFCASSVLPWSGSSYEQYFGPGTRLTVT.

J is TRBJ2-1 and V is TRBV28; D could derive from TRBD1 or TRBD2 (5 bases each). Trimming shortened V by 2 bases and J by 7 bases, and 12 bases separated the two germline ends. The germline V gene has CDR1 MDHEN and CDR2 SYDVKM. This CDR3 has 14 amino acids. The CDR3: CASSLGVRGNEQFF. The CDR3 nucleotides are TGTGCCAGCAGTTTAGGAGTGAGGGGAAATGAGCAGTTCTTC.

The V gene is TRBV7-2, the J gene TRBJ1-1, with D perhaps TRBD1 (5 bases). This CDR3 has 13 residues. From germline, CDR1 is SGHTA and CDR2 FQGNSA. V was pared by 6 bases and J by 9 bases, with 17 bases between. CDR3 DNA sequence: TGTGCCAGCAGTCCAGACAGCCAGGTGCAAGCTTTCTTT. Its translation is CASSPDSQVQAFF.

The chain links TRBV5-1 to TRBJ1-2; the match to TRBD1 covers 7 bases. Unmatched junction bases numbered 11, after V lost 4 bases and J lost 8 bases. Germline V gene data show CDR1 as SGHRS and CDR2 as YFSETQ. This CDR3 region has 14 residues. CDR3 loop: CASSDEGAFRGYTF. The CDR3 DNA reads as TGCGCCAGCAGCGACGAGGGGGCGTTCCGGGGCTACACCTTC.

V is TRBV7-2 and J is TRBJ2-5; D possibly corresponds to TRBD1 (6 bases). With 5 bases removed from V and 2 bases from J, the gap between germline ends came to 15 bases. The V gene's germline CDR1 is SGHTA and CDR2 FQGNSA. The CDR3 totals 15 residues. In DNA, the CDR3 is TGTGCCAGCAGCCCCTTGGGGACAAAACAAGAGACCCAGTACTTC. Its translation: CASSPLGTKQETQYF.

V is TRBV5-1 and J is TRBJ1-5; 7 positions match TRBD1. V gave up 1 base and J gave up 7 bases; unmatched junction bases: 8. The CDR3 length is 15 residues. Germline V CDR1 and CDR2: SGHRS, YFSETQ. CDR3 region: CASSLSGQSIQPQHF. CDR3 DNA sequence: TGCGCCAGCAGCTTGTCGGGACAGAGCATCCAGCCCCAGCATTTT.

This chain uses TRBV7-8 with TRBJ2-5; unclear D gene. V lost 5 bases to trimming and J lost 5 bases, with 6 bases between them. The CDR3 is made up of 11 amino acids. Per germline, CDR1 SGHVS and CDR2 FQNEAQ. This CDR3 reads CASSVEETQYF. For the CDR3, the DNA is TGTGCCAGCAGCGTGGAGGAGACCCAGTACTTC.

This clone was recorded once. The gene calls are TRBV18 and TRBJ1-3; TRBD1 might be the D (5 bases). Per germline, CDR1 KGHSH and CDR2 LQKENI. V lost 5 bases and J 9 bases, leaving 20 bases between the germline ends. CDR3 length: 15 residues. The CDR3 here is CASSDQGPPGRTIYF. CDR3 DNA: TGTGCCAGCTCAGACCAGGGCCCTCCGGGACGCACCATATATTTT. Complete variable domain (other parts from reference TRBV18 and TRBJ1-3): NAGVMQNPRHLVRRRGQEARLRCSPMKGHSHVYWYRQLPEEGLKFMVYLQKENIIDESGMPKERFSAEFPKEGPSILRIQQVVRGDSAAYFCASSDQGPPGRTIYFGEGSWLTVV.

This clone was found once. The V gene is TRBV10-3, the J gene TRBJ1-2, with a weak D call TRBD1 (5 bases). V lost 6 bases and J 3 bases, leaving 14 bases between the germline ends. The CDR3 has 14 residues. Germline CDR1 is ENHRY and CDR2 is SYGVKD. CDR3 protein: CAIRGEPGDYGYTF. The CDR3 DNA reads TGTGCCATCAGGGGGGAACCGGGGGACTATGGCTACACCTTC.